These 7 T cell receptor beta chains came from one sample sequenced in a study of blood T cell repertoires in COVID-19. The method was immunoSEQ multiplex PCR; TCRdb's version includes in-frame clones alone and lacks a portion of them. This sample yields tens of thousands of clones, of which more than 90% are seen a single time; 7% to 9% belongs to the top ten. The specimen was peripheral blood. The source of these receptors is a human donor in a cohort sampled during active COVID-19.

The rearrangement joins TRBV18 to TRBJ1-5; a weak D match, TRBD1 (6 bases). Trimming pared 2 bases from V and 4 bases from J, leaving 9 bases between. Germline V gene data show CDR1 as KGHSH and CDR2 as LQKENI. CDR3 length: 14 residues. The CDR3 coding sequence is TGTGCCAGCTCACCAGGAAGGGGGAATCAGCCCCAGCATTTT. Protein: CASSPGRGNQPQHF.

This chain uses TRBV7-2 with TRBJ1-5; D is unclear. V gave up 1 base and J gave up 6 bases, with 19 bases separating them. The CDR3 sequence is 17 residues long. CDR1 and CDR2 from the germline V gene are SGHTA and FQGNSA. As DNA, the CDR3 is TGTGCCAGCAGCTTAGTTCCGGCGGGGTTAATCCCTCAGCCCCAGCATTTT. Residues: CASSLVPAGLIPQPQHF.

The chain has TRBV11-2 and TRBJ2-3, with D perhaps TRBD1 (6 bases). Germline CDR1 and CDR2: SGHAT and FQNNGV. There are 14 residues in the CDR3. V was pared by 4 bases and J by 2 bases, with 10 bases between. The DNA of the CDR3 is TGTGCCAGCAGCTCGAGGGGGTACACAGATACGCAGTATTTT. Its translation is CASSSRGYTDTQYF.

DNA of the CDR3: TGCAGTGCTAGTCACACCACAGATACGCAGTATTTT. As protein: CSASHTTDTQYF. This chain joins TRBV20-1 and TRBJ2-3; D is ambiguous. V lost 3 bases to trimming and J lost 2 bases, with 6 bases between them. The CDR3 has 12 amino acids. Germline values: CDR1 DFQATT, CDR2 SNEGSKA (reference sequence).

V usage is TRBV4-1 and J usage is TRBJ1-4; unclear D gene. There are 14 residues in the CDR3. From germline, CDR1 is MGHRA and CDR2 YSYEKL. V lost 1 base to trimming and J lost 8 bases, with 11 bases between them. The CDR3 sequence is CASSQGTAGEKLFF. The CDR3 coding sequence is TGCGCCAGCAGCCAAGGTACGGCGGGAGAAAAACTGTTTTTT.

The V call is TRBV4-1, the J call TRBJ2-3; TRBD1 might be the D (5 bases). CDR1 is MGHRA, CDR2 YSYEKL, per germline. Trimming stripped 4 bases from V and 1 base from J, with 9 bases between. The CDR3 contains 14 residues. CDR3 region: CASSRQQGTDTQYF. The CDR3, as DNA: TGCGCCAGCAGCCGTCAACAGGGCACAGATACGCAGTATTTT.

The V and J genes are TRBV6-5 and TRBJ2-7; D perhaps matches TRBD2 (6 bases). This CDR3 comprises 14 residues. Germline V gene sequence: CDR1 MNHEY, CDR2 SVGAGI. Trimming shortened V by 5 bases and J by 5 bases, and 16 bases separated the two germline ends. CDR3 in amino acids: CASSPFGSINEQYF. As DNA, the CDR3 is TGTGCCAGCAGTCCCTTCGGGAGTATCAACGAGCAGTACTTC.